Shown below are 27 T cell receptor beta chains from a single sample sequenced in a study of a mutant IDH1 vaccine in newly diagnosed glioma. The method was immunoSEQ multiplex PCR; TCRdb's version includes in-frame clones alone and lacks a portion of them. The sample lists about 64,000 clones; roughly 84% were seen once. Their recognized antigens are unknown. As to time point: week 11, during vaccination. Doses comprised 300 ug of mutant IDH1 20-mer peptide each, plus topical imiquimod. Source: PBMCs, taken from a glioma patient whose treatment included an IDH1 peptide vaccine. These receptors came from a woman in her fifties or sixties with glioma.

CDR3 nucleotides: TGTGCCACCAGCGGCAGACCTTTCCGGGACAGGGGGCAGAATCAGCCCCAGCATTTT. It codes for CATSGRPFRDRGQNQPQHF. This chain connects TRBV15 to TRBJ1-5; 12 nucleotides line up with TRBD1. The germline V gene encodes CDR1 LNHNV and CDR2 YYDKDF (reference sequence). V gave up 5 bases and J gave up 4 bases; unmatched junction bases: 15. This CDR3 region has 19 residues.

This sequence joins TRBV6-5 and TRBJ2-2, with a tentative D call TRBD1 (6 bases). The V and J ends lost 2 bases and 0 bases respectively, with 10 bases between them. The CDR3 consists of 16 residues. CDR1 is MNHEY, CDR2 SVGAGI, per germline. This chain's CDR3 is CASSYQTGSNTGELFF. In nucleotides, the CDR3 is TGTGCCAGCAGTTACCAGACAGGTTCGAACACCGGGGAGCTGTTTTTT.

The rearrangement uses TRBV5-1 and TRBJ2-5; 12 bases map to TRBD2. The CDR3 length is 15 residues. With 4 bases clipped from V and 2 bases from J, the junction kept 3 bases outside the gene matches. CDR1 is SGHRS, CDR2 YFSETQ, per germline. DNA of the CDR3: TGCGCCAGCAGCGGAACTAGCGGGGGGCAAGAGACCCAGTACTTC. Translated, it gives CASSGTSGGQETQYF.

Here the CDR3 reads CASSTIATGLLVKLFF. CDR3 DNA: TGTGCCAGTAGTACCATAGCGACAGGACTTTTGGTAAAACTGTTTTTT. The chain uses TRBV19 and TRBJ1-4, with D tentatively TRBD1 (6 bases). Per germline, CDR1 LNHDA and CDR2 SQIVND (reference sequence). CDR3 size: 16 residues. The V and J ends lost 4 bases and 10 bases respectively, with 22 bases between them.

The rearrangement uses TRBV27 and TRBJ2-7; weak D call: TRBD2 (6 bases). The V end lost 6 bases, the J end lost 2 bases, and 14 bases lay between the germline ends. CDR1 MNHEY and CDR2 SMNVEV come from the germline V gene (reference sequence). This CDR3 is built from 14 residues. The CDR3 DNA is TGTGCCAGCAGATTCGGCGGGACCACCTACGAGCAGTACTTC. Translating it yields CASRFGGTTYEQYF.

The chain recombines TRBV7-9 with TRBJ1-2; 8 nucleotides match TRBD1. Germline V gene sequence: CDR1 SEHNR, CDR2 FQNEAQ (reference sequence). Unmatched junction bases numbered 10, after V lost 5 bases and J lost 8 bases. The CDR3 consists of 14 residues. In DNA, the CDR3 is TGTGCCAGCAGCCGAACAGCGGACAGGGACGGCTACACCTTC. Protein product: CASSRTADRDGYTF.

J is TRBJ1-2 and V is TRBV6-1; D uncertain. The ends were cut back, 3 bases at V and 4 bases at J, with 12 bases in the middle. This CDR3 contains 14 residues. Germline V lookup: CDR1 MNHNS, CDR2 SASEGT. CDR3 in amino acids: CASSEGGLGYGYTF. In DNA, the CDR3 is TGTGCCAGCAGTGAGGGTGGCCTTGGCTATGGCTACACCTTC.

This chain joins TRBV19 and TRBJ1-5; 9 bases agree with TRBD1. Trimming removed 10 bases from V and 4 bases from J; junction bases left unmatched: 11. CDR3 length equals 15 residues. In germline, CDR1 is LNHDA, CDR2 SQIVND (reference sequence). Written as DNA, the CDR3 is TGTGCCAAGACGCACCGGGACAGGGATAATCAGCCCCAGCATTTT. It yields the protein CAKTHRDRDNQPQHF.

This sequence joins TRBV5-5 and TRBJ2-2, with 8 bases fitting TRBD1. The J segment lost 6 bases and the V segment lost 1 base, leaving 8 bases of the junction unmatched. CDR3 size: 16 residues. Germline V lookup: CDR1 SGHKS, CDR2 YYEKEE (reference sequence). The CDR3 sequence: CASSLPGDRIAGELFF. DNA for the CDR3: TGTGCCAGCAGCTTGCCAGGGGACAGGATCGCCGGGGAGCTGTTTTTT.

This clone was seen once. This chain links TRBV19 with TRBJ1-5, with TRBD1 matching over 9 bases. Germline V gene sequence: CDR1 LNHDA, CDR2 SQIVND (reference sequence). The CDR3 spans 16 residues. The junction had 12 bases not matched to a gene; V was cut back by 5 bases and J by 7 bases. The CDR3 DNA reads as TGTGCCAGTAGTCATCCAGACAGGGGGGTAGGACAGCCCCAGCATTTT. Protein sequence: CASSHPDRGVGQPQHF.

This CDR3 reads CAISVGRPTDTQYF. The CDR3 DNA is TGTGCCATCAGTGTAGGCCGCCCCACAGATACGCAGTATTTT. This chain connects TRBV10-3 to TRBJ2-3; D is undetermined. The V end was cut by 4 bases, the J end by 2 bases, with 10 bases between. The CDR3 length is 14 residues. Germline CDR1 is ENHRY and CDR2 is SYGVKD.

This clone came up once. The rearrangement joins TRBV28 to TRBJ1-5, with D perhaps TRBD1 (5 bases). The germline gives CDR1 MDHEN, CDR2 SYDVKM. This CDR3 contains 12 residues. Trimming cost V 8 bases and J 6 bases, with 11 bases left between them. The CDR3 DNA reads TGTGCCAGCTCTCAGGGTCGTCAGCCCCAGCATTTT. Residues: CASSQGRQPQHF.

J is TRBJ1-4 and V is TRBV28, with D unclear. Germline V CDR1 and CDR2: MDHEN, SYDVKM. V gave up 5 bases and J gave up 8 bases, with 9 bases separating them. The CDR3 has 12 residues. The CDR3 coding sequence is TGTGCCAGCAGTCAGACTCGCGAAAAACTGTTTTTT. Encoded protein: CASSQTREKLFF. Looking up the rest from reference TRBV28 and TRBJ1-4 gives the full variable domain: DVKVTQSSRYLVKRTGEKVFLECVQDMDHENMFWYRQDPGLGLRLIYFSYDVKMKEKGDIPEGYSVSREKKERFSLILESASTNQTSMYLCASSQTREKLFFGSGTQLSVL.

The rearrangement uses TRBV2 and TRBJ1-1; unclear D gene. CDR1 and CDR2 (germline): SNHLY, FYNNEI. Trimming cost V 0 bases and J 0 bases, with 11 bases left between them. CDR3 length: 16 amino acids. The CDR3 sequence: CASSEARHSLNTEAFF. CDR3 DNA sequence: TGTGCCAGCAGTGAAGCTAGACACTCCTTGAACACTGAAGCTTTCTTT.

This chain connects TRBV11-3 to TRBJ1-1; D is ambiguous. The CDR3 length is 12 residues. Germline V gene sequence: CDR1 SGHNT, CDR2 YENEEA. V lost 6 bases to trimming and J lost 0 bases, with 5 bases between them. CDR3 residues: CASREMNTEAFF. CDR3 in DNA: TGTGCCAGCAGAGAGATGAACACTGAAGCTTTCTTT.

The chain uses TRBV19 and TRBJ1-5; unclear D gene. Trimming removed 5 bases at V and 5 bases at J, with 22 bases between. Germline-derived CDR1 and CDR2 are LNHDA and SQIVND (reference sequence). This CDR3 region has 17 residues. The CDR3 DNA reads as TGTGCCAGTAGTCCCAACCTACTTCCCGGGTCGTATCAGCCCCAGCATTTT. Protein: CASSPNLLPGSYQPQHF.

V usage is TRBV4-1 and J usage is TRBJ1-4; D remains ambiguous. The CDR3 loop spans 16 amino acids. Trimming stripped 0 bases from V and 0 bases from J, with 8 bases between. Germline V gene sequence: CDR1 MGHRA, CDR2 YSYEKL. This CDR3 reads CASSQDLQPTNEKLFF. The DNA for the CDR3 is TGCGCCAGCAGCCAAGATTTACAGCCAACTAATGAAAAACTGTTTTTT.

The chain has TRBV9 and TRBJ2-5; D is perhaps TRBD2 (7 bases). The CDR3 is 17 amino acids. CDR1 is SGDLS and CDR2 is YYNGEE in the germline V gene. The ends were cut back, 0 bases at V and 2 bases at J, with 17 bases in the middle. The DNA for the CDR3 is TGTGCCAGCAGCGTAGTTTGGGGGGGCCAGCTTCAAGAGACCCAGTACTTC. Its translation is CASSVVWGGQLQETQYF.

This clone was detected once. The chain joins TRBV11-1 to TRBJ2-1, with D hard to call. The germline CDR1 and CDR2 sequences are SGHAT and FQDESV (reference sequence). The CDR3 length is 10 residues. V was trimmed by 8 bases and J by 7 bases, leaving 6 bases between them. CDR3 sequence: CASGKNEQFF. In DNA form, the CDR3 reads TGTGCCAGCGGCAAAAATGAGCAGTTCTTC.

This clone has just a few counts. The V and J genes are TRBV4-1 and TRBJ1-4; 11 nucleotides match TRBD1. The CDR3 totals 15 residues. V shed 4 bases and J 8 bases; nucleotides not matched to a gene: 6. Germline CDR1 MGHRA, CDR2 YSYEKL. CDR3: CASSRTGTGGEKLFF. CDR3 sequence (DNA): TGCGCCAGCAGCCGCACCGGGACAGGGGGAGAAAAACTGTTTTTT.

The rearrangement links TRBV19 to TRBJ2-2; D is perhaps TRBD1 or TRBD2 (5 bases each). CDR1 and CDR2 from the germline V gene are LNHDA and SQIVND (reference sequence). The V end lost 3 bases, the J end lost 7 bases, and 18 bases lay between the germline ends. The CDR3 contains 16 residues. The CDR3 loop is CASSIGQKVGGGELFF. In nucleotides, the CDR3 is TGTGCCAGTAGTATCGGGCAGAAGGTTGGGGGCGGGGAGCTGTTTTTT.

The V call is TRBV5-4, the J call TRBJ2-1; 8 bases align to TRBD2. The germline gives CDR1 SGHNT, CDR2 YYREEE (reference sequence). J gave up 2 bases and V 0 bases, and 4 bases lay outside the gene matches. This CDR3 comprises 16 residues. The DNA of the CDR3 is TGTGCCAGCAGCTTGGCGGGGGGGCTTCCCTACAATGAGCAGTTCTTC. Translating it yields CASSLAGGLPYNEQFF. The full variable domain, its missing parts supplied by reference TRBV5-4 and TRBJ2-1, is ETGVTQSPTHLIKTRGQQVTLRCSSQSGHNTVSWYQQALGQGPQFIFQYYREEENGRGNFPPRFSGLQFPNYSSELNVNALELDDSALYLCASSLAGGLPYNEQFFGPGTRLTVL.

CDR3 nucleotides: TGTGCCAGCAGCCCCAACACCGGGGAGCTGTTTTTT. The encoded protein is CASSPNTGELFF. The chain uses TRBV11-3 and TRBJ2-2; D gene uncertain. V shed 5 bases and J shed 2 bases, with 3 bases lying between them. Germline CDR1 is SGHNT and CDR2 is YENEEA. The CDR3 is 12 amino acids.

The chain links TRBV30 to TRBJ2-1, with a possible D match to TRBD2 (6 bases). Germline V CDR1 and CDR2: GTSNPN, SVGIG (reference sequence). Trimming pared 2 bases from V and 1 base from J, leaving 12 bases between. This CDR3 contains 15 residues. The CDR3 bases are TGTGCCTGGAGTTCGGACGGGACTTCCTACAATGAGCAGTTCTTC. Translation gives CAWSSDGTSYNEQFF.

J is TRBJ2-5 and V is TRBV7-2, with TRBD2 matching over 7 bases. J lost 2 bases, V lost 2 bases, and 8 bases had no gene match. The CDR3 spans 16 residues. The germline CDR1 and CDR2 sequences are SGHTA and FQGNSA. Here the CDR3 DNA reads TGTGCCAGCAGCTTAAATCAGCGGGGTACACAAGAGACCCAGTACTTC. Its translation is CASSLNQRGTQETQYF.

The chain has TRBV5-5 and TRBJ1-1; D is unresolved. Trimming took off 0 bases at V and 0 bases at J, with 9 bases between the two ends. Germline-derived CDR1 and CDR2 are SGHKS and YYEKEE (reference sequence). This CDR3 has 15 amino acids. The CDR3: CASSLETALNTEAFF. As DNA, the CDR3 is TGTGCCAGCAGCTTGGAAACGGCGTTGAACACTGAAGCTTTCTTT.

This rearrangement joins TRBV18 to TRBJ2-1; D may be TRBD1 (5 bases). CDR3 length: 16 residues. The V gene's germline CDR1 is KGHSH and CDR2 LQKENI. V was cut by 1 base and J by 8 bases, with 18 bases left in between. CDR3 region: CASSPQSQGFRDEQFF. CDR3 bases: TGTGCCAGCTCACCACAGAGTCAGGGATTTAGGGATGAGCAGTTCTTC.